A single sample gave rise to the 20 T cell receptor beta chains below, sequenced in a study of T cell repertoires in cytomegalovirus infection. These receptors' targets are unknown. TCRdb re-called the reads through MiXCR, storing one row per CDR3 protein. The sample gives about 920,000 distinct CDR3 sequences, approximately 33% of which show up once; 13% is in the top ten. The sequences come from cultured CD8+ T cells from PBMCs, collected from culture after CMV antigen stimulation. These receptors were obtained from a human donor in good health (CMV status not recorded). Some clones in this sample may be carry-over from other donors' samples.

The chain is built from TRBV10-3 and TRBJ2-2, with TRBD1 matching 7 bases. The V gene end was trimmed by 2 bases and the J gene end by 9 bases; junction bases not matched to a gene: 3. The germline CDR1 and CDR2 sequences are ENHRY and SYGVKD. The CDR3 extends over 13 amino acids. This CDR3 is CAISEPTGRELFF. Written as DNA, the CDR3 is TGTGCCATCAGTGAGCCGACAGGGAGGGAGCTGTTTTTT.

The chain is built from TRBV7-9 and TRBJ2-7; D is unresolved. Germline V gives CDR1 SEHNR, CDR2 FQNEAQ (reference sequence). This CDR3 region has 14 residues. V dropped 4 bases and J dropped 2 bases, with 12 bases sitting between them. CDR3 nucleotides: TGTGCCAGCAGCTCGGACGAAAGAACCTACGAGCAGTACTTC. Protein sequence: CASSSDERTYEQYF.

This clonotype was seen more than once but under ten times. This chain uses TRBV7-2 with TRBJ2-7; 7 nucleotides agree with TRBD1. The CDR3 sequence is 14 residues long. Germline CDR1 is SGHTA and CDR2 is FQGNSA. The V segment lost 0 bases and the J segment 5 bases; nucleotides outside the gene matches: 4. For the CDR3, the DNA is TGTGCCAGCAGCTTAGCAGGGGGCCCCAACGAGCAGTACGTC. Translating gives CASSLAGGPNEQYV.

The table lists this clonotype with a few counts. The chain is built from TRBV7-3 and TRBJ2-5, with 7 bases identical to TRBD2. Germline CDR1 and CDR2: SGHTA and FQGTGA. Trimming cost V 3 bases and J 2 bases; bases outside gene matches: 9. The CDR3 has 16 residues. The CDR3 region is CASSLRVGGGQETQYF. In DNA, the CDR3 is TGTGCCAGCAGCTTGAGAGTTGGGGGGGGGCAAGAGACCCAGTACTTC. The full variable domain, rest sourced from reference TRBV7-3 and TRBJ2-5, is GAGVSQTPSNKVTEKGKYVELRCDPISGHTALYWYRQSLGQGPEFLIYFQGTGAADDSGLPNDRFFAVRPEGSVSTLKIQRTERGDSAVYLCASSLRVGGGQETQYFGPGTRLLVL.

This clonotype was seen many times. The chain carries TRBV7-2 and TRBJ1-4; maybe TRBD1 (5 bases). CDR3 size: 14 residues. With 2 bases removed from V and 4 bases from J, the gap between germline ends came to 8 bases. CDR1 and CDR2 (germline): SGHTA, FQGNSA. The CDR3 reads CASSLPGLNEKLFF. The CDR3 DNA follows: TGTGCCAGCAGCTTACCGGGACTTAATGAAAAACTGTTTTTT.

The chain carries TRBV12-3 or TRBV12-4 and TRBJ2-2; TRBD2 aligns across 13 bases. V shed 3 bases, J shed 0 bases, and the junction held 4 bases outside the gene matches. CDR3 length equals 18 residues. The CDR3 DNA follows: TGTGCCAGCAGTTTCGGACTAGCGGGGGATGCGAACACCGGGGAGCTGTTTTTT. Protein sequence: CASSFGLAGDANTGELFF.

This clonotype was seen at least ten times. V gene TRBV10-3 combines with J gene TRBJ2-2; no firm D call. The CDR3 spans 12 residues. Deletions cut 2 bases from V and 6 bases from J, with 4 bases between. Germline CDR1 and CDR2: ENHRY and SYGVKD. The CDR3 sequence: CAISESPGELFF. As DNA, the CDR3 is TGTGCCATCAGTGAGAGTCCCGGGGAGCTGTTTTTT.

This clonotype was found many times. The V gene is TRBV7-9, the J gene TRBJ1-1; weak D call: TRBD1 (6 bases). Germline CDR1 reads SEHNR; CDR2 reads FQNEAQ (reference sequence). The CDR3 totals 15 residues. Trimming cost V 6 bases and J 2 bases, with 16 bases left between them. CDR3 nucleotides: TGTGCCAGCAGGGGTAATAGGGGGGGCAACACTGAAGCTTTCTTT. Amino acid sequence: CASRGNRGGNTEAFF.

This clonotype has a handful of counts. The rearrangement links TRBV27 to TRBJ2-7; D possibly corresponds to TRBD1 (6 bases). The CDR3 length is 16 residues. The V and J ends lost 4 bases and 2 bases respectively, with 18 bases between them. CDR1 and CDR2 (germline): MNHEY, SMNVEV (reference sequence). The CDR3 DNA is TGTGCCAGCAGTTCCCCTGGGGGCTACCGTACCTACGAGCAGTACTTC. It specifies CASSSPGGYRTYEQYF.

This clonotype has more than one count but fewer than ten. This chain connects TRBV24-1 to TRBJ2-4, with TRBD2 as a possible D gene (5 bases). Per germline, CDR1 KGHDR and CDR2 SFDVKD. CDR3 length equals 17 residues. V shed 1 base and J shed 1 base, with 13 bases lying between them. The chain's CDR3 is CATSDFRTRVAKNIQYF. The CDR3 DNA is TGTGCCACCAGTGATTTTCGGACGAGGGTGGCCAAAAACATTCAGTACTTC.

The chain employs TRBV28 and TRBJ2-4; the match to TRBD1 covers 7 bases. The junction had 9 bases not matched to a gene; V was cut back by 4 bases and J by 3 bases. This CDR3 region has 16 residues. Germline V CDR1 and CDR2: MDHEN, SYDVKM. Here the CDR3 reads CASSSPVRDSKNIQYF. CDR3 nucleotide sequence: TGTGCCAGCAGTTCCCCGGTTAGGGACAGCAAAAACATTCAGTACTTC.

This chain uses TRBV5-6 with TRBJ1-6; 12 nucleotides line up with TRBD1. V shed 4 bases, J shed 6 bases, and the junction held 5 bases outside the gene matches. CDR1 and CDR2 (germline): SGHDT, YYEEEE. The length of the CDR3 is 16 residues. The CDR3 region is CASSMGQGAANSPLHF. CDR3 nucleotides: TGTGCCAGCAGCATGGGACAGGGGGCCGCTAATTCACCCCTCCACTTT.

The chain is built from TRBV6-2 or TRBV6-3 and TRBJ1-6, with 7 bases fitting TRBD1. V trimming: 6 bases; J trimming: 7 bases; junction bases outside the gene matches: 6. Looked up from germline, CDR1 is MNHEY and CDR2 is SVGEGT. The CDR3 is 14 residues long. CDR3 sequence reads: CASRTGVGNSPLHF. CDR3 DNA sequence: TGTGCCAGCAGAACAGGGGTTGGGAATTCACCCCTCCACTTT.

The J gene is TRBJ2-2, the V gene TRBV6-6; the match to TRBD2 covers 14 bases. Germline lookup yields CDR1 MNHNY and CDR2 SVGAGI (reference sequence). The CDR3 loop spans 17 amino acids. V lost 6 bases, J lost 2 bases, and 5 bases stayed unmatched. The CDR3 loop is CASSFGLAGGNTGELFF. CDR3 nucleotide sequence: TGTGCCAGCAGCTTCGGACTAGCGGGGGGAAACACCGGGGAGCTGTTTTTT.

This clonotype was observed a handful of times. The chain has TRBV19 and TRBJ1-2; 10 bases agree with TRBD1. The CDR3 is made up of 15 amino acids. Germline CDR1 and CDR2: LNHDA and SQIVND (reference sequence). The junction had 7 bases not matched to a gene; V was cut back by 5 bases and J by 4 bases. CDR3 in amino acids: CASSDPGQGRYGYTF. Written as DNA, the CDR3 is TGTGCCAGTAGTGATCCGGGACAGGGGCGCTATGGCTACACCTTC.

The chain links TRBV6-2 or TRBV6-3 to TRBJ1-1, with D unresolved. The CDR3 sequence is 15 residues long. V lost 2 bases and J lost 1, with 11 bases in between. Germline CDR1 is MNHEY and CDR2 is SVGEGT. The CDR3 DNA is TGTGCCAGCAGTTACGATGAGACGGGGAACACTGAAGCTTTCTTT. It is translated as CASSYDETGNTEAFF.

This clonotype was seen only a few times. The chain joins TRBV12-3 or TRBV12-4 to TRBJ2-1; 9 nucleotides match TRBD1. This CDR3 region has 15 residues. V trimming: 8 bases; J trimming: 9 bases; junction bases outside the gene matches: 14. CDR3 region: CASQTWGQGVSEQFF. CDR3 coding DNA: TGTGCCAGCCAAACCTGGGGACAGGGAGTAAGTGAGCAGTTCTTC.

The chain links TRBV3-1 to TRBJ2-3, with TRBD2 matching 11 bases. Unmatched junction bases numbered 10, after V lost 8 bases and J lost 3 bases. Looked up from germline, CDR1 is LGHDT and CDR2 is YNNKEL (reference sequence). CDR3 size: 16 residues. In DNA form, the CDR3 reads TGTGCCAGCGCCTGGGCAACTAGCGGGGGAACAGATACGCAGTATTTT. Translating gives CASAWATSGGTDTQYF.

V usage is TRBV9 and J usage is TRBJ1-1; 7 bases fit TRBD1. The CDR3 has 17 residues. V trimming: 0 bases; J trimming: 3 bases; junction bases outside the gene matches: 11. Germline values: CDR1 SGDLS, CDR2 YYNGEE. The CDR3 DNA is TGTGCCAGCAGCGTAGCCACGGACAGGTTTGGGGACACTGAAGCTTTCTTT. It codes for CASSVATDRFGDTEAFF.

The rearrangement uses TRBV13 and TRBJ1-2; possible D gene TRBD1, 6 bases. CDR1 is PRHDT and CDR2 is FYEKMQ in the germline V gene (reference sequence). Trimming took off 4 bases at V and 3 bases at J, with 15 bases between the two ends. The CDR3 is made up of 15 amino acids. Here the CDR3 DNA reads TGTGCCAGCAGCTCGCGGGACACCCTCTACTATGGCTACACCTTC. This sequence encodes CASSSRDTLYYGYTF. The variable domain in full, with the rest retrieved from reference TRBV13 and TRBJ1-2, is AAGVIQSPRHLIKEKRETATLKCYPIPRHDTVYWYQQGPGQDPQFLISFYEKMQSDKGSIPDRFSAQQFSDYHSELNMSSLELGDSALYFCASSSRDTLYYGYTFGSGTRLTVV.